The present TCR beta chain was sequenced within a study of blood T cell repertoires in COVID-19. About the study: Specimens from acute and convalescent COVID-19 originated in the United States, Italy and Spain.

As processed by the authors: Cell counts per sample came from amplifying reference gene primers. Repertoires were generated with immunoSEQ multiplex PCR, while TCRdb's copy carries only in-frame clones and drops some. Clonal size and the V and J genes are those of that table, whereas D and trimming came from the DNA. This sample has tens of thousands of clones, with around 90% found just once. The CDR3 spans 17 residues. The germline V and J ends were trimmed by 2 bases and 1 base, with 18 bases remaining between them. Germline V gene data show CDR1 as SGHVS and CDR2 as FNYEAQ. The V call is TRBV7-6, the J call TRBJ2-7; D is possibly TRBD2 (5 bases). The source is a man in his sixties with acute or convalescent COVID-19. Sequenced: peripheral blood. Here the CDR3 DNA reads TGTGCCAGCAGCTTAATGGAGGTGAGAGTAGCATCCTACGAGCAGTACTTC. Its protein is CASSLMEVRVASYEQYF.